The entry that follows covers one TCR beta chain sequence. The target antigen is unknown. Researchers used the Oncomine TCR Beta short-read assay to sequence DNA from cultured CD4+ T cells. From cultured CD4+ T cells, genomic DNA was extracted. TCRdb called the PCR reads again in MiXCR, with one record for every CDR3 protein. In the table there are some 13,000 distinct CDR3 sequences, approximately 43% of which are singletons. The source of the sample is a study of vaccination and CD4 T cells after COVID-19. Described treatment: approximately 9-day PBMC culture with coronavirus spike peptide pools or control peptides (ViraFEST assay). Peptide pools at about 9.7 ug/ml, together with 10 IU/ml IL-2, were added to cultures of 2 million to 2.5 million PBMCs per well. This TCR was recovered from a human donor who had recovered from COVID-19. Sequencing was done on a sample of CD4+ T cells from blood, cultured in vitro.

CDR3: CASSRGAGELFF. CDR3 DNA sequence: TGCGCCAGCAGCAGGGGTGCCGGGGAGCTGTTTTTT. The genes are TRBV10-1 and TRBJ2-2; possibly TRBD1 for D (6 bases). CDR3 length: 12 amino acids. The V gene's germline CDR1 is WNHNN and CDR2 SYGVQD (reference sequence). Trimming removed 6 bases at V and 6 bases at J, with 8 bases between.